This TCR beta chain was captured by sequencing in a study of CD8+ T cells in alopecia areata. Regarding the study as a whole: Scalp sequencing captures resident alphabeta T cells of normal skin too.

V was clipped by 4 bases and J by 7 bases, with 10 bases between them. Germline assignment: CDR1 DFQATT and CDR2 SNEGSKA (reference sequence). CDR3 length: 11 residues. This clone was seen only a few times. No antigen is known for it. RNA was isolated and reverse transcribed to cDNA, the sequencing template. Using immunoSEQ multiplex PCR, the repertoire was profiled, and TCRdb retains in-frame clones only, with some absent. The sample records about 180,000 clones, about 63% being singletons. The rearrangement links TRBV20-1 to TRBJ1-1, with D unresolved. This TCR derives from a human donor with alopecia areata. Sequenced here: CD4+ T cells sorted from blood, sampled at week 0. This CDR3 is CSATRMGEAFF. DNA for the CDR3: TGCAGTGCTACCCGGATGGGTGAAGCTTTCTTT.